This T cell receptor (beta chain) was documented in a study of blood T cell repertoires in COVID-19. Study information: From T cells, B-cell-depleted T cells, or PBMCs came the material, which was cDNA or gDNA.

Measured with immunoSEQ multiplex PCR; TCRdb has only the in-frame clones, and not every one. The data show around 250,000 clones, roughly 90% seen once. This CDR3 contains 17 residues. Germline V gives CDR1 SGHTA, CDR2 FQGNSA. J was trimmed by 3 bases and V by 2 bases; bases with no gene match: 7. Sequences were obtained from peripheral blood. The chain joins TRBV7-2 to TRBJ2-6; 7 bases agree with TRBD2. This TCR derives from a human donor in a cohort sampled during active COVID-19. CDR3 sequence (DNA): TGTGCCAGCAGCTTATATTTTGCGGGGGATGGGGCCAACGTCCTGACTTTC. Translation: CASSLYFAGDGANVLTF.